The 10 T cell receptor beta chains below all came from one sample that was sequenced in a study of shared clonotypes between healthy human individuals. Assay used: immunoSEQ multiplex PCR; TCRdb lists only in-frame clones, some missing. The sample lists about 92,000 clones; 60% to 75% were seen once. The sequenced sample consisted of memory CD8+ T cells sorted from blood. This sample's subset: CD45RO+ cells pooled with CCR7-negative TemRA cells. These receptors were obtained from a man younger than 40 in good health.

This clone qualifies as medium-sized. This chain connects TRBV5-4 to TRBJ2-2; D not resolved. Looked up from germline, CDR1 is SGHNT and CDR2 is YYREEE (reference sequence). CDR3 size: 13 residues. V was cut by 4 bases and J by 6 bases, with 10 bases left in between. CDR3 DNA sequence: TGTGCCAGCAGCCCCGAGCATTCCGGGGAGCTGTTTTTT. It codes for CASSPEHSGELFF.

In this sample, this clone turned up once. The genes are TRBV15 and TRBJ2-2, with D hard to call. Germline CDR1 reads LNHNV; CDR2 reads YYDKDF (reference sequence). This CDR3 is 14 amino acids long. With 1 base removed from V and 4 bases from J, the gap between germline ends came to 7 bases. CDR3 bases: TGTGCCACCAGCAGAGGTACACTCACCGGGGAGCTGTTTTTT. Encoded protein: CATSRGTLTGELFF.

In its sample, this clone was seen many times. CDR3 sequence reads: CASSLSPGSPYTF. CDR3 DNA: TGTGCCAGCAGTTTATCGCCAGGGAGTCCCTACACCTTC. This chain uses TRBV27 with TRBJ1-2; tentatively, D is TRBD1 (5 bases). The germline gives CDR1 MNHEY, CDR2 SMNVEV (reference sequence). Between the trimmed V and J ends, which lost 0 bases and 10 bases, there was a span of 12 bases. This CDR3 spans 13 amino acids.

This clone was recorded at least ten times. The chain has TRBV10-3 and TRBJ2-7; D is possibly TRBD1 (6 bases). The ends were cut back, 5 bases at V and 3 bases at J, with 8 bases in the middle. CDR3 length: 12 amino acids. Germline assignment: CDR1 ENHRY and CDR2 SYGVKD. This chain's CDR3 is CAISRDNYEQYF. The CDR3 DNA follows: TGTGCCATCAGTAGGGACAACTACGAGCAGTACTTC.

This clone was detected many times. As DNA, the CDR3 is TGTGCCAGCAGCCCACGTGTGTTTTTT. This translates into CASSPRVFF. The genes are TRBV3-2 and TRBJ2-2. TRBV3-2 represents a pseudogene. The CDR3 loop spans 9 amino acids.

The rearrangement uses TRBV7-9 and TRBJ2-5; D gene uncertain. Trimming left V 1 base short and J 2 bases short, with 11 bases between. CDR3 length equals 15 residues. CDR1 SEHNR and CDR2 FQNEAQ come from the germline V gene (reference sequence). The chain's CDR3 is CASSLVRHAQETQYF. Here the CDR3 DNA reads TGTGCCAGCAGCTTAGTGAGACACGCACAAGAGACCCAGTACTTC.

This chain uses TRBV19 with TRBJ2-7, with a weak D call TRBD1 (5 bases). Trimming stripped 5 bases from V and 6 bases from J, with 14 bases between. The CDR3 length is 13 residues. CDR1 and CDR2 from the germline V gene are LNHDA and SQIVND (reference sequence). CDR3 in amino acids: CASSPRASVEQYF. As DNA, the CDR3 is TGTGCCAGTAGTCCCAGGGCGTCTGTCGAGCAGTACTTC.

This clone was seen a single time. The rearrangement uses TRBV6-1 and TRBJ2-7; D might be TRBD1 or TRBD2, each matching 5 bases. The germline V and J ends were trimmed by 5 bases and 4 bases, with 9 bases remaining between them. The V gene's germline CDR1 is MNHNS and CDR2 SASEGT. This CDR3 spans 12 amino acids. CDR3 in DNA: TGTGCCAGCAGTTCGAGGGGTTACGAGCAGTACTTC. Its translation: CASSSRGYEQYF.

This clone was detected once. The CDR3 region is CASSLEPHHEQFF. Here the CDR3 DNA reads TGTGCCAGCAGCTTGGAACCCCATCATGAGCAGTTCTTC. This chain uses TRBV5-8 with TRBJ2-1; D call uncertain. The CDR3 loop spans 13 amino acids. With 0 bases removed from V and 8 bases from J, the gap between germline ends came to 9 bases. Germline V gene sequence: CDR1 SGHTS, CDR2 YDEGEE.

The chain links TRBV5-4 to TRBJ2-7; D call uncertain. Germline-derived CDR1 and CDR2 are SGHNT and YYREEE (reference sequence). This CDR3 has 16 residues. V was pared by 4 bases and J by 5 bases, with 22 bases between. This CDR3 is CASSPRSRSQWNEQYF. The DNA of the CDR3 is TGTGCCAGCAGCCCTCGGAGCCGTTCCCAATGGAACGAGCAGTACTTC.